The 32 T cell receptor beta chains presented below share a single source sample, sequenced in a study of early stage breast cancer tumors (dated by TCRdb to 2016 to 2017). The receptor library was made with the immunoSEQ multiplex PCR assay. The immuneACCESS repertoire file appears here via TCRdb, limited to in-frame rearrangements. These files lack a portion of the clones; in checked studies, under half of the deficit traces to unresolved V genes, and the cause of the others is not known. The sample yields some 70,000 clones; roughly three quarters were counted once. The ten largest clones capture roughly 3% of the sample. The material sequenced was blood. The receptors were gathered from a person aged 55 to 75 with breast cancer.

V usage is TRBV5-1 and J usage is TRBJ1-1; 7 bases fit TRBD1. Germline loops: CDR1 SGHRS, CDR2 YFSETQ. The trim removed 3 bases at V and 1 base at J, leaving 3 bases unmatched. This CDR3 is 14 amino acids long. The CDR3 region has the DNA TGCGCCAGCAGCTCACAGGGGTGGAACACTGAAGCTTTCTTT. Translation: CASSSQGWNTEAFF.

This sequence joins TRBV28 and TRBJ1-5; D is unresolved. The CDR3 runs 14 residues. Trimming took 5 bases from V and 4 from J, leaving 12 bases between them. CDR1 is MDHEN and CDR2 is SYDVKM in the germline V gene. The CDR3 sequence is CASSPPGGNQPQHF. In nucleotides, the CDR3 is TGTGCCAGCAGTCCCCCCGGCGGGAATCAGCCCCAGCATTTT. Together with reference TRBV28 and TRBJ1-5, the CDR3 gives the full variable domain: DVKVTQSSRYLVKRTGEKVFLECVQDMDHENMFWYRQDPGLGLRLIYFSYDVKMKEKGDIPEGYSVSREKKERFSLILESASTNQTSMYLCASSPPGGNQPQHFGDGTRLSIL.

This chain joins TRBV29-1 and TRBJ2-3, with TRBD1 as a possible D gene (6 bases). Per germline, CDR1 SQVTM and CDR2 ANQGSEA. The CDR3 consists of 13 residues. Trimming pared 1 base from V and 10 bases from J, leaving 15 bases between. This CDR3 is CSVEAGPGVAQYF. For the CDR3, the DNA is TGCAGCGTTGAAGCGGGTCCAGGGGTTGCGCAGTATTTT.

CDR3 protein: CASSDRGRTSRAQYF. Here the CDR3 DNA reads TGTGCCAGCAGCGACCGCGGGAGGACGTCGCGTGCGCAGTATTTT. This chain links TRBV7-2 with TRBJ2-3, with 8 nucleotides matching TRBD2. The ends lost 5 bases at V and 10 bases at J; junction bases unmatched: 14. This CDR3 contains 15 residues. Per germline, CDR1 SGHTA and CDR2 FQGNSA.

This sequence joins TRBV19 and TRBJ2-5, with D perhaps matching TRBD2 (6 bases). Trimming shortened V by 4 bases and J by 5 bases, and 11 bases separated the two germline ends. The CDR3 has 13 residues. Per the germline V gene, CDR1 is LNHDA and CDR2 is SQIVND (reference sequence). In nucleotides, the CDR3 is TGTGCCAGTAGTAGGGAGGTCGAGGAGACCCAGTACTTC. Its protein product is CASSREVEETQYF. The full variable domain, with the rest looked up from reference TRBV19 and TRBJ2-5, is DGGITQSPKYLFRKEGQNVTLSCEQNLNHDAMYWYRQDPGQGLRLIYYSQIVNDFQKGDIAEGYSVSREKKESFPLTVTSAQKNPTAFYLCASSREVEETQYFGPGTRLLVL.

For the CDR3, the DNA is TGTGCCAGTAGTATATCTGGAACCGCAGGGGATACGCAGTATTTT. This sequence encodes CASSISGTAGDTQYF. V gene TRBV19 combines with J gene TRBJ2-3; possible D gene TRBD1, 5 bases. CDR3 size: 15 residues. Germline CDR1 reads LNHDA; CDR2 reads SQIVND (reference sequence). Trimming pared 2 bases from V and 6 bases from J, leaving 15 bases between.

This rearrangement joins TRBV5-4 to TRBJ2-3; either TRBD1 or TRBD2 may fit D (5 bases each). Per the germline V gene, CDR1 is SGHNT and CDR2 is YYREEE (reference sequence). V dropped 3 bases and J dropped 2 bases, with 16 bases sitting between them. The CDR3 loop spans 16 amino acids. As DNA, the CDR3 is TGTGCCAGCAGCTCCCCGGGACCCACGGACACAGATACGCAGTATTTT. Translation gives CASSSPGPTDTDTQYF.

The chain couples TRBV6-5 to TRBJ1-4; possible D gene TRBD1, 6 bases. This CDR3 is 14 amino acids long. CDR1 is MNHEY and CDR2 is SVGAGI in the germline V gene. V was trimmed by 6 bases and J by 5 bases, leaving 13 bases between them. The CDR3 protein is CASRTGTWNEKLFF. DNA for the CDR3: TGTGCCAGCAGGACCGGGACATGGAATGAAAAACTGTTTTTT.

V and J are TRBV5-4 and TRBJ2-7, with D tentatively TRBD2 (5 bases). This CDR3 comprises 12 residues. Trimming removed 1 base from V and 10 bases from J, with 12 bases in between. CDR1 and CDR2 from the germline V gene are SGHNT and YYREEE (reference sequence). CDR3 nucleotide sequence: TGTGCCAGCAGCTTGCCCGGGGTGGTTCAGTACTTC. Amino acid sequence: CASSLPGVVQYF. The entire variable domain, with the rest obtained from reference TRBV5-4 and TRBJ2-7, is as follows: ETGVTQSPTHLIKTRGQQVTLRCSSQSGHNTVSWYQQALGQGPQFIFQYYREEENGRGNFPPRFSGLQFPNYSSELNVNALELDDSALYLCASSLPGVVQYFGPGTRLTVT.

J is TRBJ1-2 and V is TRBV5-1; D is possibly TRBD1 (5 bases). CDR3 length: 12 residues. V lost 3 bases and J 11 bases, leaving 14 bases between the germline ends. The germline CDR1 and CDR2 sequences are SGHRS and YFSETQ. CDR3 nucleotide sequence: TGCGCCAGCAGCTGGGGCGCAGGCCGTTACACCTTC. It encodes CASSWGAGRYTF.

The rearrangement uses TRBV19 and TRBJ1-1, with D hard to call. CDR1 and CDR2 from the germline V gene are LNHDA and SQIVND (reference sequence). The CDR3 runs to 17 residues. Trimming cost V 2 bases and J 1 base, with 17 bases left between them. CDR3 DNA sequence: TGTGCCAGTAGTATATTCTCTCTCCGGCGCTCGAACACTGAAGCTTTCTTT. Encoded protein: CASSIFSLRRSNTEAFF.

CDR3 residues: CASSFLTQPYGYTF. CDR3 bases: TGTGCCAGTAGTTTTCTTACTCAACCATATGGCTACACCTTC. J is TRBJ1-2 and V is TRBV19; D is unclear. This CDR3 contains 14 residues. V was pared by 5 bases and J by 5 bases, with 15 bases between. Germline loops: CDR1 LNHDA, CDR2 SQIVND (reference sequence).

The chain joins TRBV5-5 to TRBJ1-1; D might be TRBD1 (6 bases). The CDR3 covers 14 residues. CDR1 is SGHKS and CDR2 is YYEKEE in the germline V gene (reference sequence). The V gene lost 3 bases and the J gene lost 0 bases, with 9 bases spanning the gap. The DNA for the CDR3 is TGTGCCAGCAGCTGGGGGGCTTTGAACACTGAAGCTTTCTTT. Protein product: CASSWGALNTEAFF.

The V gene is TRBV18, the J gene TRBJ1-5; no clear D. Germline V CDR1 and CDR2: KGHSH, LQKENI. The CDR3 sequence is 13 residues long. With 6 bases removed from V and 3 bases from J, the gap between germline ends came to 9 bases. The CDR3 DNA sequence: TGTGCCAGCTCCCGCATGCTCAATCAGCCCCAGCATTTT. Its translation: CASSRMLNQPQHF.

The gene calls are TRBV6-4 and TRBJ2-5; no firm D call. CDR1 is MRHNA and CDR2 is SNTAGT in the germline V gene. V was pared by 4 bases and J by 7 bases, with 19 bases between. The CDR3 runs to 15 residues. CDR3 in amino acids: CASSARTAMAATQYF. Written as DNA, the CDR3 is TGTGCCAGCAGTGCCCGAACAGCGATGGCCGCGACCCAGTACTTC.

The chain recombines TRBV9 with TRBJ2-3; 9 bases line up with TRBD2. Losses at the gene ends were 0 bases for V and 6 bases for J; bases not matched to a gene: 8. The CDR3 is made up of 16 amino acids. Per germline, CDR1 SGDLS and CDR2 YYNGEE. CDR3 DNA sequence: TGTGCCAGCAGCGTAGCCCCGCTAGCGGGGCGCGATACGCAGTATTTT. Translated: CASSVAPLAGRDTQYF. The variable domain in full, with the rest retrieved from reference TRBV9 and TRBJ2-3, is DSGVTQTPKHLITATGQRVTLRCSPRSGDLSVYWYQQSLDQGLQFLIQYYNGEERAKGNILERFSAQQFPDLHSELNLSSLELGDSALYFCASSVAPLAGRDTQYFGPGTRLTVL.

This clone has a handful of counts. The CDR3 bases are TGTGCCAGCAGCTCCTCAGGGCGTCCCACCTATGGCTACACCTTC. It yields the protein CASSSSGRPTYGYTF. The V gene is TRBV7-9, the J gene TRBJ1-2; tentative D call: TRBD1 (5 bases). The CDR3 sequence is 15 residues long. V gave up 4 bases and J gave up 4 bases, with 16 bases separating them. Germline V gene data show CDR1 as SEHNR and CDR2 as FQNEAQ (reference sequence).

The chain uses TRBV4-1 and TRBJ1-1; D not certain. This CDR3 contains 15 residues. Trimming pared 0 bases from V and 1 base from J, leaving 9 bases between. The germline gives CDR1 MGHRA, CDR2 YSYEKL. The CDR3 protein is CASSQDLRGNTEAFF. The CDR3 DNA reads TGCGCCAGCAGCCAAGATTTGCGGGGGAACACTGAAGCTTTCTTT.

The rearrangement uses TRBV6-6 and TRBJ1-4; TRBD1 aligns across 11 bases. CDR1 is MNHNY, CDR2 SVGAGI, per germline (reference sequence). The CDR3 extends over 15 amino acids. V lost 2 bases to trimming and J lost 7 bases; unmatched junction nucleotides: 3. CDR3 protein: CASSYLGTGGEKLFF. In DNA, the CDR3 is TGTGCCAGCAGTTACCTTGGGACAGGGGGTGAAAAACTGTTTTTT.

The sample holds a few counts of this clone. J is TRBJ2-3 and V is TRBV2, with D unclear. The V and J ends lost 4 bases and 3 bases respectively, with 2 bases between them. The length of the CDR3 is 11 residues. The germline V gene encodes CDR1 SNHLY and CDR2 FYNNEI. The CDR3 nucleotides are TGTGCCAGCAGTGCTACAGATACGCAGTATTTT. Translating it yields CASSATDTQYF.

V is TRBV28 and J is TRBJ2-7; no firm D call. From germline, CDR1 is MDHEN and CDR2 SYDVKM. V gave up 3 bases and J gave up 6 bases, with 15 bases separating them. The CDR3 has 14 residues. CDR3 protein: CASSFLATKAEQYF. CDR3 nucleotides: TGTGCCAGCAGTTTCTTGGCCACAAAAGCCGAGCAGTACTTC.

V and J are TRBV11-3 and TRBJ2-1, with 15 positions matching TRBD2. With V trimmed by 1 base and J by 10 bases, 2 bases remained unmatched. This CDR3 is 15 amino acids long. Germline CDR1 is SGHNT and CDR2 is YENEEA. In nucleotides, the CDR3 is TGTGCCAGCAGCTTAGGCGGGACTAGCGGGGGGGAGCAGTTCTTC. Amino acid sequence: CASSLGGTSGGEQFF.

V gene TRBV7-9 combines with J gene TRBJ2-7; 10 bases line up with TRBD2. This CDR3 is built from 16 residues. Unmatched junction bases numbered 12, after V lost 6 bases and J lost 4 bases. Germline assignment: CDR1 SEHNR and CDR2 FQNEAQ (reference sequence). This CDR3 reads CASSPSGGGLGYEQYF. The CDR3 region has the DNA TGTGCCAGCAGTCCCAGCGGGGGGGGCCTTGGATACGAGCAGTACTTC.

The J gene is TRBJ1-4, the V gene TRBV5-1; 10 bases line up with TRBD1. The length of the CDR3 is 15 residues. CDR1 and CDR2 from the germline V gene are SGHRS and YFSETQ. Trimming cost V 4 bases and J 7 bases; bases outside gene matches: 7. CDR3 DNA sequence: TGCGCCAGCAGCCAGGACAGGGGGGCGAGTGAAAAACTGTTTTTT. This translates into CASSQDRGASEKLFF.

The V gene is TRBV11-3, the J gene TRBJ2-1; 7 bases align to TRBD2. The germline gives CDR1 SGHNT, CDR2 YENEEA. After removal of 8 bases from V and 4 bases from J, the junction contained 8 bases not matched to a gene. The CDR3 spans 14 residues. For the CDR3, the DNA is TGTGCCAGCTCGGGGGGAGCAGGGTACAATGAGCAGTTCTTC. Its protein product is CASSGGAGYNEQFF.

The chain links TRBV28 to TRBJ2-3; 7 nucleotides match TRBD1. The CDR3 spans 16 residues. The V and J ends lost 8 bases and 0 bases, in that order; junction bases with no gene match: 11. CDR1 MDHEN and CDR2 SYDVKM come from the germline V gene. The CDR3 here is CASGHRGSLSTDTQYF. The CDR3 DNA follows: TGTGCCAGCGGCCACAGGGGATCTTTAAGCACAGATACGCAGTATTTT.

This clone was seen a single time. The chain employs TRBV5-6 and TRBJ2-6; D ambiguous. The germline gives CDR1 SGHDT, CDR2 YYEEEE. CDR3 size: 17 residues. V was shortened by 5 bases and J by 4 bases, with 19 bases between the two germline ends. The CDR3 protein is CASSSTAGIRGANVLTF. The CDR3 region has the DNA TGTGCCAGCAGTTCGACCGCTGGAATTAGAGGGGCCAACGTCCTGACTTTC.

As DNA, the CDR3 is TGTGCTAGTGCCCCCTCTGGGGCCAACGTCCTGACTTTC. Translating it yields CASAPSGANVLTF. J is TRBJ2-6 and V is TRBV12-5; the D is unclear. V was trimmed by 7 bases and J by 0 bases, leaving 4 bases between them. Germline lookup yields CDR1 LGHNT and CDR2 FRNRAP. The CDR3 loop spans 13 amino acids.

This sequence joins TRBV6-1 and TRBJ2-7; D is uncertain. Germline V gene data show CDR1 as MNHNS and CDR2 as SASEGT. V was cut by 1 base and J by 1 base, with 11 bases left in between. This CDR3 spans 15 amino acids. Written as DNA, the CDR3 is TGTGCCAGCAGTGAAGTCCTAGTTAATTCCTACGAGCAGTACTTC. The encoded protein is CASSEVLVNSYEQYF.

In this sample, this clone turned up once. The chain has TRBV18 and TRBJ2-1, with 8 nucleotides matching TRBD2. The CDR3 loop spans 15 amino acids. Germline V gene lookup returns CDR1 KGHSH and CDR2 LQKENI. V gave up 3 bases and J gave up 3 bases; unmatched junction bases: 4. CDR3 DNA sequence: TGTGCCAGCTCACCTATAGCGGGAAGCTACAATGAGCAGTTCTTC. Encoded protein: CASSPIAGSYNEQFF.

This sequence joins TRBV29-1 and TRBJ2-1, with D uncertain. The CDR3 sequence is 14 residues long. V lost 6 bases and J 6 bases, leaving 18 bases between the germline ends. Germline lookup yields CDR1 SQVTM and CDR2 ANQGSEA. In DNA form, the CDR3 reads TGCAGCGTCGAGGACGGGCCTCAGGTCAATGAGCAGTTCTTC. This gives the protein CSVEDGPQVNEQFF.

This chain uses TRBV5-5 with TRBJ2-7, with D possibly TRBD1 on 6 matching bases. The CDR3 has 15 amino acids. V lost 2 bases, J lost 1 base, and 13 bases lay in between. The germline V gene has CDR1 SGHKS and CDR2 YYEKEE (reference sequence). The CDR3, as DNA: TGTGCCAGCAGCTTAGACATCAGGGGATCCTACGAGCAGTACTTC. Protein: CASSLDIRGSYEQYF.